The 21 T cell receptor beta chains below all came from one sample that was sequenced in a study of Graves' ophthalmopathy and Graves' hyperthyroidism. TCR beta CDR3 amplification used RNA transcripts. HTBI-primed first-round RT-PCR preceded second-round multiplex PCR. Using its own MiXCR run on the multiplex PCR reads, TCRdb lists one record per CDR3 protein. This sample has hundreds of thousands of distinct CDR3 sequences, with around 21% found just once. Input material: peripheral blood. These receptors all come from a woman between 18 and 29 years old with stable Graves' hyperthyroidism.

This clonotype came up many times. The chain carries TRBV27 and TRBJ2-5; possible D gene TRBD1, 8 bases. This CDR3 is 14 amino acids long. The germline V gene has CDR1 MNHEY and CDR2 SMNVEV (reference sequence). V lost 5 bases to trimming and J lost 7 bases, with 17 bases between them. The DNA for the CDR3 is TGTGCCAGCAGTCTACAGGGGGGGGGGGTGACCCAGTACTTC. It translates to CASSLQGGGVTQYF.

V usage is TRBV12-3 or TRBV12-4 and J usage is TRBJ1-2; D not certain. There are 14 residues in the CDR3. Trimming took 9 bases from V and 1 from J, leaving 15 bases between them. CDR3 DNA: TGTGCCAGTCAGGCTCCGAATTTTAACTATGGCTACACCTTC. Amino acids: CASQAPNFNYGYTF.

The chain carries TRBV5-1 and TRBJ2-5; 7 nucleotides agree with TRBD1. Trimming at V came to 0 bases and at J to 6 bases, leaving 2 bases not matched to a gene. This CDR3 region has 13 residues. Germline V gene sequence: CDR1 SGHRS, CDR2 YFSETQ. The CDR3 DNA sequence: TGCGCCAGCAGCTTGGAGACAGGGAAGACCCAGTACTTC. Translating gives CASSLETGKTQYF.

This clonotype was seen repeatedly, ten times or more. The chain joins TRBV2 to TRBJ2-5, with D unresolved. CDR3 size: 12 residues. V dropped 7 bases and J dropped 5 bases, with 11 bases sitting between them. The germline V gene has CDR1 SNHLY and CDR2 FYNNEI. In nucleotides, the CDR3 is TGTGCCAGCAAGGGCGCCGCGGAGACCCAGTACTTC. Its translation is CASKGAAETQYF.

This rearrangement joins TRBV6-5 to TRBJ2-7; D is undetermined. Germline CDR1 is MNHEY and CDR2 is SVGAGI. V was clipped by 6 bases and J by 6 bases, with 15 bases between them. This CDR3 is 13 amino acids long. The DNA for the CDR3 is TGTGCCAGCAGATTACTAATGGGTTCCGAGCAGTACTTC. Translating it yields CASRLLMGSEQYF.

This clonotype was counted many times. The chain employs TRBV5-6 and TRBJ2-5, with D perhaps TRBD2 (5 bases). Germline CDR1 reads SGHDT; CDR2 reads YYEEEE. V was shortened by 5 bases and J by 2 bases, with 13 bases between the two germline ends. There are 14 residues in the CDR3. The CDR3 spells CASSTGSGQETQYF. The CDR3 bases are TGTGCCAGCAGTACGGGGTCCGGTCAAGAGACCCAGTACTTC.

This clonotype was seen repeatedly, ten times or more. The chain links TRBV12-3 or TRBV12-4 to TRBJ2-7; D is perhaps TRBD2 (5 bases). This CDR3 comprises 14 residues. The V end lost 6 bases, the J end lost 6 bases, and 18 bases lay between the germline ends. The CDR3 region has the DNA TGTGCCAGCAGCCTAACTAGGTCCTCCGGCGAGCAGTACTTC. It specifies CASSLTRSSGEQYF.

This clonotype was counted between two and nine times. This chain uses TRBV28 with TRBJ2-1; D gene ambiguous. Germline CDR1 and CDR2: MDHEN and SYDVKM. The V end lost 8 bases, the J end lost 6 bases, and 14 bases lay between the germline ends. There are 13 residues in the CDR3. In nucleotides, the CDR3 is TGTGCCAGCGGGTCCCCCCTAACCAATGAGCAGTTCTTC. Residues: CASGSPLTNEQFF.

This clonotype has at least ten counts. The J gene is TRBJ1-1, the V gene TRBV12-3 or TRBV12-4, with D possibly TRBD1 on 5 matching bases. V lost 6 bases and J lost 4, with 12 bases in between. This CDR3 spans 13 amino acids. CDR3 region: CASRWGDSTEAFF. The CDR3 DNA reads TGTGCCAGCAGGTGGGGAGACAGCACTGAAGCTTTCTTT.

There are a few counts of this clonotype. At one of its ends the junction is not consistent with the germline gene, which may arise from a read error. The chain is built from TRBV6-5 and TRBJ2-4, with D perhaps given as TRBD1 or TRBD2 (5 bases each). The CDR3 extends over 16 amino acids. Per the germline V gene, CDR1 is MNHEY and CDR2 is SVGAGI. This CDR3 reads CASSYPTASEGNIKYF. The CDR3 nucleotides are TGTGCCAGCAGTTACCCGACAGCCTCCGAGGGAAACATTAAGTACTTC.

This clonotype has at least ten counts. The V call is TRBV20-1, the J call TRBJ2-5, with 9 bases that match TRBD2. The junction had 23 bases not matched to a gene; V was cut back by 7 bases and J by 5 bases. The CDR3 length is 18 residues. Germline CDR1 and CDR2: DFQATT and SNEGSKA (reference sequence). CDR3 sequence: CSVVLIGREGPPGETQYF. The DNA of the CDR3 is TGCAGTGTGGTCCTAATAGGGCGGGAGGGCCCGCCGGGGGAGACCCAGTACTTC.

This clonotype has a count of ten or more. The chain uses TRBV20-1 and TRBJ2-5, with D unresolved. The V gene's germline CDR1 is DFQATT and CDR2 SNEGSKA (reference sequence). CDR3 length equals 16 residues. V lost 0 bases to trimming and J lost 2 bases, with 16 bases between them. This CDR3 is CSARDSARNLQETQYF. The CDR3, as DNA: TGCAGTGCTAGAGATTCGGCCAGAAACTTACAAGAGACCCAGTACTTC.

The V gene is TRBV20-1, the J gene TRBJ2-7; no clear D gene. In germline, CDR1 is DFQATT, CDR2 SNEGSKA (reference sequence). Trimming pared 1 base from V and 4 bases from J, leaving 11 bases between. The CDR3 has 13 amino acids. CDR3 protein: CSARGGSRYEQYF. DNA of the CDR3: TGCAGTGCTAGAGGGGGTTCGAGGTACGAGCAGTACTTC.

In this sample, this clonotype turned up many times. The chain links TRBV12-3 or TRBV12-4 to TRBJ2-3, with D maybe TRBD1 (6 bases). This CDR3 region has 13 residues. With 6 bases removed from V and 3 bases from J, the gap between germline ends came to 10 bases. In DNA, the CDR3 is TGTGCCAGCAGGTCGCAGGGGACAGATACGCAGTATTTT. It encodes CASRSQGTDTQYF.

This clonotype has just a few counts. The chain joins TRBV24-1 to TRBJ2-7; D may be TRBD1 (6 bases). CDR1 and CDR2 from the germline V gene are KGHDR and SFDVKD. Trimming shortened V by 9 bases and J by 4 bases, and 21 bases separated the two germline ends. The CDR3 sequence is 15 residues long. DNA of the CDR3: TGTGCCACCTCAAGGGCGCAGGGGATTTATTACGAGCAGTACTTC. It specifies CATSRAQGIYYEQYF.

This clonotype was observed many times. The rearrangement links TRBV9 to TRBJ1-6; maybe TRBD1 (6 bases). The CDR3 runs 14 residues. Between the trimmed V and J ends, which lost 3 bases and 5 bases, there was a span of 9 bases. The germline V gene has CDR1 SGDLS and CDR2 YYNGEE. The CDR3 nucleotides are TGTGCCAGCAGCGCAGACAGGCATAATTCACCCCTCCACTTT. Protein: CASSADRHNSPLHF. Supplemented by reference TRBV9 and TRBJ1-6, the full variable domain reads DSGVTQTPKHLITATGQRVTLRCSPRSGDLSVYWYQQSLDQGLQFLIQYYNGEERAKGNILERFSAQQFPDLHSELNLSSLELGDSALYFCASSADRHNSPLHFGNGTRLTVT.

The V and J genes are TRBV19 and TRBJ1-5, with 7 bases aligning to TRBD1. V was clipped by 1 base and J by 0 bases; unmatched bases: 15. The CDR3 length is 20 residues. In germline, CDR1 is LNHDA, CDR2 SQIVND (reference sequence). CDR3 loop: CASSIGPLRGRRASNQPQHF. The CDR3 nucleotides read TGTGCCAGTAGTATAGGACCCCTGAGGGGGCGGAGGGCTAGCAATCAGCCCCAGCATTTT.

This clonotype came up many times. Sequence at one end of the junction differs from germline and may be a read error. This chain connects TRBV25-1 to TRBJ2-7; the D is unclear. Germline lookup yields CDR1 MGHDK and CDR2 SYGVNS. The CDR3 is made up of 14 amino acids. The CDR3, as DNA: TGTGCCAGCAGTGAAGCGGTGGAGCCCTATGAGCAGTACTTC. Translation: CASSEAVEPYEQYF.

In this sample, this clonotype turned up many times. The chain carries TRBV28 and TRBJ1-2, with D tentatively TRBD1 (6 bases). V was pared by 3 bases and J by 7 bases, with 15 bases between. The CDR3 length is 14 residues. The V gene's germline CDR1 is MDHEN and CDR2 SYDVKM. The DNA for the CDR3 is TGTGCCAGCAGTTTTACAGGGAATGTTATTGGCTACACCTTC. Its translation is CASSFTGNVIGYTF.

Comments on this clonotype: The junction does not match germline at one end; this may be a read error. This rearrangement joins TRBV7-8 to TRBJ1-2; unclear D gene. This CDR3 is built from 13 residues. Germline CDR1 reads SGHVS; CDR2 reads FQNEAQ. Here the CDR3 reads CASSLINSYGYTF. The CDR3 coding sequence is TGTGCCAGCAGCCTAATCAACAGCTATGGTTACACCTTC.

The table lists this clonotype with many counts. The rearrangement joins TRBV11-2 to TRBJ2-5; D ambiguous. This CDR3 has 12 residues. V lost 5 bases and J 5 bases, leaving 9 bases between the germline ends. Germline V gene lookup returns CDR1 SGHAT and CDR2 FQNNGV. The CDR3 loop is CASSPAIETQYF. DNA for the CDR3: TGTGCCAGCAGCCCGGCGATCGAGACCCAGTACTTC.